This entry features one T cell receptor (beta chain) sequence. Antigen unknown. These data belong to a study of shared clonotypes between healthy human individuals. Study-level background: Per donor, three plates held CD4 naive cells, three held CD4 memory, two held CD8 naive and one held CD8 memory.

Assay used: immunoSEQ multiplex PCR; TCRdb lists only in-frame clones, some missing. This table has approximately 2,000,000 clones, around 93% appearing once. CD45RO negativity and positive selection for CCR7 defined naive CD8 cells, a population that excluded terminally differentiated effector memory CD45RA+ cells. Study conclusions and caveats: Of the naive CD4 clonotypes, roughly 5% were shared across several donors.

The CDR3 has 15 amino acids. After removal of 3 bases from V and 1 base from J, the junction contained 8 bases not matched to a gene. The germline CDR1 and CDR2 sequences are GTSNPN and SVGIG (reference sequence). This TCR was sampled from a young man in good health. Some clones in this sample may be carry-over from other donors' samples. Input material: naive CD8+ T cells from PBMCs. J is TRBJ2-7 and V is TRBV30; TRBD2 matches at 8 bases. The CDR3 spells CAWRGYSGNSYEQYF. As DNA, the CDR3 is TGTGCCTGGAGGGGATATAGCGGGAATTCCTACGAGCAGTACTTC.